These 21 T cell receptor beta chains were all obtained from the same sample, sequenced in a study of cytomegalovirus exposure and HLA in healthy donors. Measured with immunoSEQ multiplex PCR; TCRdb has only the in-frame clones, and not every one. The table includes approximately 270,000 clones, 85% to 90% detected once. Source material: PBMCs. The receptor source for this set is a woman aged 18-29 years in good health and CMV-seronegative.

The chain recombines TRBV29-1 with TRBJ1-5; 8 nucleotides line up with TRBD1. Germline V CDR1 and CDR2: SQVTM, ANQGSEA. Trimming removed 5 bases from V and 4 bases from J; junction bases left unmatched: 10. The CDR3 consists of 15 residues. The CDR3 DNA sequence: TGCAGCGTTCAAACAGGGGGGACCAAGAATCAGCCCCAGCATTTT. Its protein is CSVQTGGTKNQPQHF.

V usage is TRBV10-1 and J usage is TRBJ2-2, with TRBD1 matching 8 bases. Germline V gene lookup returns CDR1 WNHNN and CDR2 SYGVQD (reference sequence). The CDR3 is made up of 16 amino acids. The ends lost 8 bases at V and 2 bases at J; junction bases unmatched: 10. The CDR3 nucleotides are TGCGCCAGCGGTTCAAGGGGGACAGGTAACACCGGGGAGCTGTTTTTT. It codes for CASGSRGTGNTGELFF.

The chain has TRBV19 and TRBJ1-2; D possibly corresponds to TRBD1 (5 bases). This CDR3 region has 14 residues. V was pared by 2 bases and J by 2 bases, with 9 bases between. Germline CDR1 reads LNHDA; CDR2 reads SQIVND (reference sequence). Here the CDR3 reads CASSIRRGNYGYTF. Here the CDR3 DNA reads TGTGCCAGTAGTATAAGGAGGGGAAACTATGGCTACACCTTC. The full variable domain, completed using reference TRBV19 and TRBJ1-2, is DGGITQSPKYLFRKEGQNVTLSCEQNLNHDAMYWYRQDPGQGLRLIYYSQIVNDFQKGDIAEGYSVSREKKESFPLTVTSAQKNPTAFYLCASSIRRGNYGYTFGSGTRLTVV.

This chain connects TRBV4-1 to TRBJ2-3; the D gene is possibly TRBD2 (6 bases). Germline V gene lookup returns CDR1 MGHRA and CDR2 YSYEKL. The CDR3 loop spans 13 amino acids. V was trimmed by 0 bases and J by 6 bases, leaving 7 bases between them. The CDR3 coding sequence is TGCGCCAGCAGCCAAGAGCTAGCGGATACGCAGTATTTT. This translates into CASSQELADTQYF.

The chain carries TRBV7-9 and TRBJ2-3; D is ambiguous. CDR1 and CDR2 (germline): SEHNR, FQNEAQ (reference sequence). The CDR3 covers 12 residues. V was shortened by 3 bases and J by 3 bases, with 4 bases between the two germline ends. CDR3 loop: CASSFSTDTQYF. The CDR3 nucleotides read TGTGCCAGCAGCTTTAGTACAGATACGCAGTATTTT.

This clone showed up just a few times. One junction end disagrees with the germline gene, perhaps due to a read error. The genes are TRBV7-7 and TRBJ2-7; 9 nucleotides line up with TRBD2. Per the germline V gene, CDR1 is SSHAT and CDR2 is FNYEAQ (reference sequence). The CDR3 runs to 16 residues. This CDR3 is CASSPHQRGEIHEQYF. CDR3 nucleotide sequence: TGTGCTAGCAGCCCACACCAGCGGGGGGAGATCCACGAGCAGTACTTC.

The sample holds one count of this clone. The chain has TRBV25-1 and TRBJ1-1; 8 bases agree with TRBD1. V trimming: 9 bases; J trimming: 0 bases; junction bases outside the gene matches: 3. This CDR3 comprises 13 residues. Germline CDR1 is MGHDK and CDR2 is SYGVNS. CDR3 amino acids: CASRDRLNTEAFF. Written as DNA, the CDR3 is TGTGCCAGTAGGGACAGGCTGAACACTGAAGCTTTCTTT.

The chain joins TRBV5-6 to TRBJ1-4, with 10 bases lining up with TRBD1. V dropped 4 bases and J dropped 4; count of bases not matched to a gene: 10. This CDR3 has 17 amino acids. Germline CDR1 and CDR2: SGHDT and YYEEEE. The CDR3 sequence: CASSPTGGGLSNEKLFF. In DNA form, the CDR3 reads TGTGCCAGCAGCCCGACAGGGGGCGGGCTCAGTAATGAAAAACTGTTTTTT.

CDR3 nucleotides: TGCGCCAGCAGCCTAGGGGGCAGGGAAGAGACCCAGTACTTC. Its translation is CASSLGGREETQYF. This chain links TRBV5-1 with TRBJ2-5; 7 bases fit TRBD1. The CDR3 sequence is 14 residues long. The germline gives CDR1 SGHRS, CDR2 YFSETQ. With 4 bases clipped from V and 3 bases from J, the junction kept 6 bases outside the gene matches. Based on the CDR3 plus reference TRBV5-1 and TRBJ2-5, the full variable domain is KAGVTQTPRYLIKTRGQQVTLSCSPISGHRSVSWYQQTPGQGLQFLFEYFSETQRNKGNFPGRFSGRQFSNSRSEMNVSTLELGDSALYLCASSLGGREETQYFGPGTRLLVL.

The chain employs TRBV29-1 and TRBJ1-6; D possibly corresponds to TRBD1 (6 bases). Germline V CDR1 and CDR2: SQVTM, ANQGSEA. The V end was cut by 6 bases, the J end by 0 bases, with 15 bases between. CDR3 length equals 16 residues. DNA of the CDR3: TGCAGCGTGACACAGGGAACGAGCTCCTATAATTCACCCCTCCACTTT. This translates into CSVTQGTSSYNSPLHF.

The chain is built from TRBV7-2 and TRBJ2-7, with TRBD2 matching 8 bases. Germline CDR1 is SGHTA and CDR2 is FQGNSA. With 2 bases clipped from V and 4 bases from J, the junction kept 7 bases outside the gene matches. CDR3 length: 15 amino acids. The CDR3: CASSLNTGGAYEQYF. In DNA form, the CDR3 reads TGTGCCAGCAGCTTAAATACCGGGGGGGCATACGAGCAGTACTTC.

The rearrangement uses TRBV7-9 and TRBJ2-2; D may be TRBD2 (5 bases). V was shortened by 3 bases and J by 5 bases, with 19 bases between the two germline ends. CDR1 is SEHNR and CDR2 is FQNEAQ in the germline V gene (reference sequence). The length of the CDR3 is 17 residues. CDR3 bases: TGTGCCAGCAGCTTTCCACCGGACTGGACGGGTACCGGGGAGCTGTTTTTT. Translating it yields CASSFPPDWTGTGELFF.

This clone was seen once. The rearrangement links TRBV15 to TRBJ1-2; possibly TRBD1 for D (5 bases). The V end lost 3 bases, the J end lost 4 bases, and 12 bases lay between the germline ends. The CDR3 contains 14 residues. The V gene's germline CDR1 is LNHNV and CDR2 YYDKDF (reference sequence). The CDR3 loop reads CATSSNPGGYGYTF. In nucleotides, the CDR3 is TGTGCCACCAGCAGTAACCCCGGGGGCTATGGCTACACCTTC.

This clone was counted only a few times. The chain combines TRBV28 with TRBJ1-2; tentative D call: TRBD1 (5 bases). CDR3 length equals 13 residues. The V gene lost 6 bases and the J gene lost 4 bases, with 12 bases spanning the gap. In germline, CDR1 is MDHEN, CDR2 SYDVKM. CDR3 DNA: TGTGCCAGCAGCCGAAGGGGTGGCTATGGCTACACCTTC. This encodes CASSRRGGYGYTF.

J is TRBJ2-7 and V is TRBV7-9, with D possibly TRBD2 on 5 matching bases. V was shortened by 4 bases and J by 1 base, with 17 bases between the two germline ends. The germline gives CDR1 SEHNR, CDR2 FQNEAQ (reference sequence). CDR3 length equals 16 residues. The CDR3 sequence is CASSSTEGVPSYEQYF. CDR3 sequence (DNA): TGTGCCAGCAGCTCTACTGAGGGCGTCCCGTCCTACGAGCAGTACTTC.

The chain couples TRBV13 to TRBJ1-6; D gene unclear. The germline V gene has CDR1 PRHDT and CDR2 FYEKMQ (reference sequence). The germline V and J ends were trimmed by 4 bases and 8 bases, with 6 bases remaining between them. This CDR3 has 12 amino acids. The CDR3 region is CASSSGDSPLHF. The CDR3 DNA is TGTGCCAGCAGCTCCGGGGATTCACCCCTCCACTTT.

The CDR3 nucleotides read TGTGCCAGCAGTGTCACAGGGTGGAGTCCTGAAGCTTTCTTT. It specifies CASSVTGWSPEAFF. The chain couples TRBV27 to TRBJ1-1, with TRBD1 as a possible D gene (6 bases). This CDR3 has 14 residues. CDR1 is MNHEY and CDR2 is SMNVEV in the germline V gene (reference sequence). V was pared by 5 bases and J by 6 bases, with 16 bases between.

J is TRBJ1-4 and V is TRBV5-6, with a tentative D call TRBD1 (5 bases). V dropped 7 bases and J dropped 3 bases, with 13 bases sitting between them. The CDR3 sequence is 14 residues long. Germline V gene data show CDR1 as SGHDT and CDR2 as YYEEEE. The CDR3 DNA is TGTGCCAGCTCGACGGGAGGGGCTAATGAAAAACTGTTTTTT. Protein product: CASSTGGANEKLFF.

J is TRBJ1-6 and V is TRBV28; D might be TRBD1 (5 bases). The CDR3 consists of 12 residues. Germline CDR1 MDHEN, CDR2 SYDVKM. The V gene lost 4 bases and the J gene lost 17 bases, with 15 bases spanning the gap. CDR3 region: CASSYRDGSFHF. In DNA, the CDR3 is TGTGCCAGCAGTTACCGGGACGGGAGCTTCCACTTT. Together with reference TRBV28 and TRBJ1-6, the CDR3 gives the full variable domain: DVKVTQSSRYLVKRTGEKVFLECVQDMDHENMFWYRQDPGLGLRLIYFSYDVKMKEKGDIPEGYSVSREKKERFSLILESASTNQTSMYLCASSYRDGSFHFGNGTRLTVT.

The chain is built from TRBV4-3 and TRBJ1-6; D is undetermined. V was trimmed by 0 bases and J by 11 bases, leaving 8 bases between them. This CDR3 is built from 13 residues. CDR1 is LGHNA and CDR2 is YSLEER in the germline V gene. The CDR3, as DNA: TGCGCCAGCAGCCAAGAAGAGTTTACACCCCTCCACTTT. This translates into CASSQEEFTPLHF.

V is TRBV27 and J is TRBJ1-1, with 7 bases identical to TRBD1. J was trimmed by 5 bases and V by 5 bases; bases with no gene match: 5. Per the germline V gene, CDR1 is MNHEY and CDR2 is SMNVEV (reference sequence). This CDR3 is 13 amino acids long. CDR3 amino acids: CASSLQGGTEAFF. The CDR3 DNA reads TGTGCCAGCAGTCTCCAGGGGGGAACTGAAGCTTTCTTT.